This note documents a single TCR beta chain sequence. The record originates from a study of shared clonotypes between healthy human individuals. Turning to the study itself: Donor composition was two women and three men, aged 18 to 49.

The deep-level immunoSEQ assay was used. This table comes from immunoSEQ multiplex PCR, and its TCRdb copy is limited to in-frame clones, with some not included. Found here are over a million clones, 96% of them singletons; the top ten hold about 1%. Recent vaccinations or acute infections were absent in the healthy HIV-negative adult donors. The CDR3 runs 13 residues. V was pared by 5 bases and J by 4 bases, with 11 bases between. CDR1 is SGHNT and CDR2 is YENEEA in the germline V gene. Input material: naive CD4+ T cells sorted from blood. Indicated subset: CD45RA+ positively selected. The receptor's source is a man aged 25-40 years in good health. The V call is TRBV11-3, the J call TRBJ2-5, with D maybe TRBD1 (5 bases). CDR3 nucleotides: TGTGCCAGCAGCAAGGACACCGTAGAGACCCAGTACTTC. Protein: CASSKDTVETQYF.